This T cell receptor beta chain was profiled in a study of T cells in Graves' hyperthyroidism and ophthalmopathy. Study at large: Before any treatment, at initial diagnosis, peripheral blood was collected.

This clonotype occurred a few times. Its antigen is as yet unknown. At least 3 on the Clinical Activity Score was recorded for ophthalmopathy patients, who also had NOSPECS grade at least 4 and duration under 3 months. After removal of 6 bases from V and 4 bases from J, the junction contained 3 bases not matched to a gene. This CDR3 comprises 13 residues. Amplification yielded TCR beta CDR3 regions, with RNA transcripts as the source. HTBI primers were employed in a first-round RT-PCR of the TCR CDR3. Via MiXCR, TCRdb re-called the multiplex PCR reads, giving one row per CDR3 protein. The sample holds hundreds of thousands of distinct CDR3 sequences, about 20% seen once. Findings and caveats of the study: Progression to ophthalmopathy was predicted a median of approximately seven months early.

Sequencing was carried out using blood. This sequence originates from a man aged 40-50 years with Graves' ophthalmopathy. The V gene is TRBV12-3 or TRBV12-4, the J gene TRBJ1-2, with 9 nucleotides matching TRBD1. The CDR3 DNA reads TGTGCCAGCAGGGGACAGGGAGCCTATGGCTACACCTTC. Translation gives CASRGQGAYGYTF.